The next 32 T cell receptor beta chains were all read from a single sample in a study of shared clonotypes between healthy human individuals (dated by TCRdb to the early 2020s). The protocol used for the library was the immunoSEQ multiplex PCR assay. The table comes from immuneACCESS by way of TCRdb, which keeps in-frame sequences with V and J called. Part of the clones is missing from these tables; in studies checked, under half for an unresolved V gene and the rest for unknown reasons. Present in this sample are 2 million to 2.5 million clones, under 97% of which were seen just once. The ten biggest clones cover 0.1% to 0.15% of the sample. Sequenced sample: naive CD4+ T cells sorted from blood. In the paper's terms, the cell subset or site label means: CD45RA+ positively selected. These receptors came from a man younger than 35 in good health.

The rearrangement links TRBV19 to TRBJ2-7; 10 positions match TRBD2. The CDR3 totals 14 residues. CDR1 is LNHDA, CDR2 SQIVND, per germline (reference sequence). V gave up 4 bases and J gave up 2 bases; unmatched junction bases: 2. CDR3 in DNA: TGTGCCAGTAGTACTAGCGGGAGACCCTACGAGCAGTACTTC. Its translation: CASSTSGRPYEQYF.

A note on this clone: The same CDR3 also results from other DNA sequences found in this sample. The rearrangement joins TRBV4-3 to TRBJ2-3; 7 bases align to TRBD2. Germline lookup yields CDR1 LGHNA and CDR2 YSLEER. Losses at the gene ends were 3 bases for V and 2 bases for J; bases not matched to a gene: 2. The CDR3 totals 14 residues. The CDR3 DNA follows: TGCGCCAGCAGCCAGGGAGGGTTCACAGATACGCAGTATTTT. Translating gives CASSQGGFTDTQYF.

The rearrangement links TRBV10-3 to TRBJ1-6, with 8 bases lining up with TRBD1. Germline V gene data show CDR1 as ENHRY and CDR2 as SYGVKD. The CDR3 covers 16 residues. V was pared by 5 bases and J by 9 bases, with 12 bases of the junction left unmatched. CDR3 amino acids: CAISSLGQGGGSPLHF. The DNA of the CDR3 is TGTGCCATCAGTTCTTTAGGACAGGGAGGCGGTTCACCCCTCCACTTT.

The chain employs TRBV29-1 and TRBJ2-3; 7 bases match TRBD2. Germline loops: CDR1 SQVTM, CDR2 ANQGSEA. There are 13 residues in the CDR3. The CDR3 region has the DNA TGCACCGTCCGGGGGGTAGACACAGATACGCAGTATTTT. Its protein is CTVRGVDTDTQYF.

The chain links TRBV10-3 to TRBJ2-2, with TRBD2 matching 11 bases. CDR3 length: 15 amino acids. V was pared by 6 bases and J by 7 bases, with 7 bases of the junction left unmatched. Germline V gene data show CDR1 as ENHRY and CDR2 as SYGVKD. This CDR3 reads CAIRDSGRAIGELFF. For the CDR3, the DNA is TGTGCCATCAGAGATAGCGGGAGGGCGATCGGGGAGCTGTTTTTT.

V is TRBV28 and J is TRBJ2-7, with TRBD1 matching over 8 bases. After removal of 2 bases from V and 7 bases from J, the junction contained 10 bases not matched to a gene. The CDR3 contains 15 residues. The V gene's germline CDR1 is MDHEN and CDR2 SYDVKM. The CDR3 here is CASSLGPGGSQEQYF. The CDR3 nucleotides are TGTGCCAGCAGTTTAGGTCCAGGGGGCTCTCAAGAGCAGTACTTC.

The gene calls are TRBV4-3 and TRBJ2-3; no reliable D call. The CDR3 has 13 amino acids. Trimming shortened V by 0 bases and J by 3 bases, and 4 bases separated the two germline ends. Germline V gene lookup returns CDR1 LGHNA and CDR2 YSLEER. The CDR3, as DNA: TGCGCCAGCAGCCAAGAGGGGACAGATACGCAGTATTTT. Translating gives CASSQEGTDTQYF.

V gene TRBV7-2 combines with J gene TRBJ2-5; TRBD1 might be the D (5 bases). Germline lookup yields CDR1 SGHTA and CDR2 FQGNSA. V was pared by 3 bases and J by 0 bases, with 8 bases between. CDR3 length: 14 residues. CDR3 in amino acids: CASSFVRDQETQYF. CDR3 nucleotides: TGTGCCAGCAGCTTTGTCAGGGACCAAGAGACCCAGTACTTC.

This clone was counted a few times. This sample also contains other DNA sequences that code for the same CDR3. The CDR3 loop reads CASSISNQPQHF. For the CDR3, the DNA is TGTGCCAGTAGTATAAGCAATCAGCCCCAGCATTTT. The V gene is TRBV19, the J gene TRBJ1-5; D is unresolved. The CDR3 totals 12 residues. With 2 bases removed from V and 1 base from J, the gap between germline ends came to 0 bases. CDR1 and CDR2 (germline): LNHDA, SQIVND (reference sequence).

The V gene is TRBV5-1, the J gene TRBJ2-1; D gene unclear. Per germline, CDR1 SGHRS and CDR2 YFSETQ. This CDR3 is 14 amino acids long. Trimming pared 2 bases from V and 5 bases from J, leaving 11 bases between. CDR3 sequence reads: CASSLLPGDNEQFF. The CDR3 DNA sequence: TGCGCCAGCAGCTTATTGCCCGGCGACAATGAGCAGTTCTTC.

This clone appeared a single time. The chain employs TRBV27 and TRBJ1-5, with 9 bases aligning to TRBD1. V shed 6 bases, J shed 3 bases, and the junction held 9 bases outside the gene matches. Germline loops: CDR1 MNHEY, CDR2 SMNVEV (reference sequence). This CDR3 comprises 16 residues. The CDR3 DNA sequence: TGTGCCAGCAGACAAAGGACAGGGGCCATCAATCAGCCCCAGCATTTT. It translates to CASRQRTGAINQPQHF.

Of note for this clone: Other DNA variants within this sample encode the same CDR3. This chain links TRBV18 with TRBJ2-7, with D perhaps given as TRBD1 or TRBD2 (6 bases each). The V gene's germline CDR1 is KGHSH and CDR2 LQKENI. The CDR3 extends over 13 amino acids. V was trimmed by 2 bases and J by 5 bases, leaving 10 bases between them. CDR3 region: CASSPLGGNEQYF. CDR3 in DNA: TGTGCCAGCTCACCATTAGGGGGGAACGAGCAGTACTTC.

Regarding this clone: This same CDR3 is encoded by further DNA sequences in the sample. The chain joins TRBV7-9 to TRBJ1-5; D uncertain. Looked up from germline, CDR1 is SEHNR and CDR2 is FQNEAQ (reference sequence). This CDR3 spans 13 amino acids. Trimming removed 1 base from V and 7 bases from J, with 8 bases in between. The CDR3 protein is CASSLGAGQPQHF. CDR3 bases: TGTGCCAGCAGCTTAGGGGCCGGGCAGCCCCAGCATTTT.

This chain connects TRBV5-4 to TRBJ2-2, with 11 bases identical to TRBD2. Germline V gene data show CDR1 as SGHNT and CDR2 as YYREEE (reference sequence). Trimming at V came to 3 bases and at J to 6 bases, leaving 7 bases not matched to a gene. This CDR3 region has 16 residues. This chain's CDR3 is CASSSPSGGQSGELFF. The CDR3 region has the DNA TGTGCCAGCAGCTCCCCTAGCGGGGGGCAATCCGGGGAGCTGTTTTTT.

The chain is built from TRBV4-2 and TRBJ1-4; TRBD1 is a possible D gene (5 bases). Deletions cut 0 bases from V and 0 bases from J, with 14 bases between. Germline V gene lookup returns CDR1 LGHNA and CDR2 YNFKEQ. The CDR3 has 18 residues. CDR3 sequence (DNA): TGTGCCAGCAGCCAAGAATTGACAGCTTCTGCAACTAATGAAAAACTGTTTTTT. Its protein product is CASSQELTASATNEKLFF.

The CDR3 loop reads CAWSTDWLLLHF. DNA for the CDR3: TGTGCCTGGAGTACGGACTGGTTACTCCTCCACTTT. The gene calls are TRBV30 and TRBJ1-6; D gene uncertain. Germline CDR1 GTSNPN, CDR2 SVGIG (reference sequence). The CDR3 sequence is 12 residues long. Trimming pared 2 bases from V and 15 bases from J, leaving 14 bases between.

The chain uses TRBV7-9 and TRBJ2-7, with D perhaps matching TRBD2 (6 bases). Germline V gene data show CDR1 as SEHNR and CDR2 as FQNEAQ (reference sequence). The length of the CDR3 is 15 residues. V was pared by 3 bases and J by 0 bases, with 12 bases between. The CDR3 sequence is CASSLGLYSSYEQYF. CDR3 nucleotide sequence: TGTGCCAGCAGCTTGGGACTTTATAGCTCCTACGAGCAGTACTTC. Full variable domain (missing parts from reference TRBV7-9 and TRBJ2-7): DTGVSQNPRHKITKRGQNVTFRCDPISEHNRLYWYRQTLGQGPEFLTYFQNEAQLEKSRLLSDRFSAERPKGSFSTLEIQRTEQGDSAMYLCASSLGLYSSYEQYFGPGTRLTVT.

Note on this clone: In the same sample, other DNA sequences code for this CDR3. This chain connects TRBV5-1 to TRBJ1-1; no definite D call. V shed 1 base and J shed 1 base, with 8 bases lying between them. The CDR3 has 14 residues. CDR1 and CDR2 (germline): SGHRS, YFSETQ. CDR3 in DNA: TGCGCCAGCAGCTTGACAGTCGGGAACACTGAAGCTTTCTTT. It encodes CASSLTVGNTEAFF.

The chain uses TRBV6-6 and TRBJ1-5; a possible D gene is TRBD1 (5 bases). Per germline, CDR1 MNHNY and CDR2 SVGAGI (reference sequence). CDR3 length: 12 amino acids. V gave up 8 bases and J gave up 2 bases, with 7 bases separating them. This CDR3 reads CASGGGNQPQHF. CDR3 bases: TGTGCCAGCGGAGGGGGCAATCAGCCCCAGCATTTT.

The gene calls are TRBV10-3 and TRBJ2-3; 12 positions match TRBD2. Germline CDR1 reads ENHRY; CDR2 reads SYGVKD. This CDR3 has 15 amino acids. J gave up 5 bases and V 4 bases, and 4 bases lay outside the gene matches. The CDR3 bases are TGTGCCATCAGTGGGACTAGCGGGACGGGAGATACGCAGTATTTT. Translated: CAISGTSGTGDTQYF.

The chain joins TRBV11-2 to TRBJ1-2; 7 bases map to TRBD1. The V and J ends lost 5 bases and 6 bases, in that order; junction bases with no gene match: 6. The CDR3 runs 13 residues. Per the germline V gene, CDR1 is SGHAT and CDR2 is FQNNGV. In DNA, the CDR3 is TGTGCCAGCAGCCCGACAGGGAGTGATGGCTACACCTTC. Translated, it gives CASSPTGSDGYTF.

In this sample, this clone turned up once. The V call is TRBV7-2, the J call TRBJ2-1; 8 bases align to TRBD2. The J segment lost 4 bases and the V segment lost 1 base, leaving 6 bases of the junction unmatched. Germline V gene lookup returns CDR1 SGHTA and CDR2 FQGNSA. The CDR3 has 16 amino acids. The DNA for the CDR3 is TGTGCCAGCAGCTTAGTTCCGGCGGGGGGTTACAATGAGCAGTTCTTC. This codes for CASSLVPAGGYNEQFF. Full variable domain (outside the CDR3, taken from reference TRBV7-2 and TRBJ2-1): GAGVSQSPSNKVTEKGKDVELRCDPISGHTALYWYRQSLGQGLEFLIYFQGNSAPDKSGLPSDRFSAERTGGSVSTLTIQRTQQEDSAVYLCASSLVPAGGYNEQFFGPGTRLTVL.

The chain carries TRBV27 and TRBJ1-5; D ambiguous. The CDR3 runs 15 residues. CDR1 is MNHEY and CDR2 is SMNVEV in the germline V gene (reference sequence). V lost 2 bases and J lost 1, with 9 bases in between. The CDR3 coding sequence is TGTGCCAGCAGTTTAGGGCAGAAAAGCAATCAGCCCCAGCATTTT. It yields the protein CASSLGQKSNQPQHF.

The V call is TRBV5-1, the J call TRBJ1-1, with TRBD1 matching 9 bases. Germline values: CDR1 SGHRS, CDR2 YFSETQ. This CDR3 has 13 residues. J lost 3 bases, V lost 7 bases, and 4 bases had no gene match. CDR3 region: CASGGQGHTEAFF. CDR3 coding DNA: TGCGCCAGCGGGGGACAGGGCCACACTGAAGCTTTCTTT.

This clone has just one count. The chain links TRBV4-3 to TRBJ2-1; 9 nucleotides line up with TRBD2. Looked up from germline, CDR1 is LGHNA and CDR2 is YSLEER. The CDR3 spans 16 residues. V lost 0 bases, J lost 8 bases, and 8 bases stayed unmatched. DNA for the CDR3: TGCGCCAGCAGCCAAGATCTAGCGGGACTCGGGGATGAGCAGTTCTTC. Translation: CASSQDLAGLGDEQFF.

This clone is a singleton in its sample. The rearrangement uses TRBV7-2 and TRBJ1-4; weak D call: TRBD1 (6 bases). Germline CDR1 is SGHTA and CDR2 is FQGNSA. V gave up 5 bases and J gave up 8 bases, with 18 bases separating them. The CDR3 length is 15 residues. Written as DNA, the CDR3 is TGTGCCAGCAGCCCCGGAGGGGGGTTCGGCGAAAAACTGTTTTTT. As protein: CASSPGGGFGEKLFF.

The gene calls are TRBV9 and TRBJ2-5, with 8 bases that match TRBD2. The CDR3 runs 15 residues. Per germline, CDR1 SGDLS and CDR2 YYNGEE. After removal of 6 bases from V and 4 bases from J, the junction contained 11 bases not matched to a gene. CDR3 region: CASTRTGTRGETQYF. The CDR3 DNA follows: TGTGCCAGCACTCGGACGGGGACTAGAGGAGAGACCCAGTACTTC.

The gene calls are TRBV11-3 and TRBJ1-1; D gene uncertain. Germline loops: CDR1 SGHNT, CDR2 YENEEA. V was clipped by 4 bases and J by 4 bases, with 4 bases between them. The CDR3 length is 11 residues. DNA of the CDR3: TGTGCCAGCAGCTGGGGCACTGAAGCTTTCTTT. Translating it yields CASSWGTEAFF.

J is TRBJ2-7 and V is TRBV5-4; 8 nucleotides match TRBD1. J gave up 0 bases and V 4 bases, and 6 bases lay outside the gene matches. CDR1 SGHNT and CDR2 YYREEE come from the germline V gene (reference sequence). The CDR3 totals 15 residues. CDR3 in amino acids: CASSGTGQSSYEQYF. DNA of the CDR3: TGTGCCAGCAGCGGGACAGGACAGTCCTCCTACGAGCAGTACTTC.

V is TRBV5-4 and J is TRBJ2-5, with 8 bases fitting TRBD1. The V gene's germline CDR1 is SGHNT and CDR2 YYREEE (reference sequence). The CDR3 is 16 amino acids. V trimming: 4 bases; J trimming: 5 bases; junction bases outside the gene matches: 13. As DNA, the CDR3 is TGTGCCAGCAGCCCCCCGGGCACAGGGGGTCTGGAGACCCAGTACTTC. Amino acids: CASSPPGTGGLETQYF.

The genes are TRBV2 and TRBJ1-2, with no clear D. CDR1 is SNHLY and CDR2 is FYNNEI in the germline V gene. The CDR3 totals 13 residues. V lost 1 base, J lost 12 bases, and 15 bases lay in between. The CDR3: CASSEVGSDDNTF. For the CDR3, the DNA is TGTGCCAGCAGTGAAGTAGGTTCAGATGACAACACCTTC.

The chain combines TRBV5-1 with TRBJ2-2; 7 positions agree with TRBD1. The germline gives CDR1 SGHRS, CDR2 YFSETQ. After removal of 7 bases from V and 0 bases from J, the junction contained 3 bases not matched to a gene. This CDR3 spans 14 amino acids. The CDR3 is CASATGSNTGELFF. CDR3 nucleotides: TGCGCCAGCGCGACAGGGTCGAACACCGGGGAGCTGTTTTTT.